What follows are 4 T cell receptor beta chains derived from one specimen sequenced in a study of TIL therapy for anti-PD-1-resistant metastatic lung cancer. This was the immunoSEQ v3 assay. Assay: immunoSEQ multiplex PCR; the TCRdb copy retains only in-frame clones and omits some. The table lists about 26,000 clones, approximately 63% of them singletons. Time point described: pre-treatment sample, taken before nivolumab and TIL therapy. The tumor samples were excised metastases, mostly pleural nodules or supraclavicular lymph nodes. The input for sequencing was tumor tissue, taken at baseline. The receptors come from a woman between 25 and 80 years old with non-small cell lung cancer.

This rearrangement joins TRBV11-2 to TRBJ2-1; D perhaps matches TRBD1 (5 bases). The CDR3 is 14 amino acids. Germline-derived CDR1 and CDR2 are SGHAT and FQNNGV. V lost 1 base to trimming and J lost 7 bases, with 11 bases between them. The CDR3 loop reads CASSLVSRDNEQFF. CDR3 sequence (DNA): TGTGCCAGCAGCTTAGTGTCCAGGGATAATGAGCAGTTCTTC.

There are a few counts of this clone. The chain couples TRBV9 to TRBJ1-2; a possible D gene is TRBD1 (5 bases). The CDR3 is 11 residues long. Germline V gene sequence: CDR1 SGDLS, CDR2 YYNGEE. V was trimmed by 2 bases and J by 10 bases, leaving 9 bases between them. CDR3 sequence (DNA): TGTGCCAGCAGCGTTCAGGGAATCTACACCTTC. As protein: CASSVQGIYTF. The full variable domain, in which reference TRBV9 and TRBJ1-2 provide the parts outside the CDR3, is DSGVTQTPKHLITATGQRVTLRCSPRSGDLSVYWYQQSLDQGLQFLIQYYNGEERAKGNILERFSAQQFPDLHSELNLSSLELGDSALYFCASSVQGIYTFGSGTRLTVV.

This clone was recorded once. V is TRBV27 and J is TRBJ2-7; D uncertain. V lost 5 bases, J lost 4 bases, and 18 bases lay in between. Germline V lookup: CDR1 MNHEY, CDR2 SMNVEV (reference sequence). CDR3 length: 15 amino acids. CDR3 coding DNA: TGTGCCAGCAGTCGGTCGGGCCTCTCCAGTTACGAGCAGTACTTC. Translation gives CASSRSGLSSYEQYF.

This clone has just a few counts. V gene TRBV19 combines with J gene TRBJ2-2; D unresolved. Germline CDR1 and CDR2: LNHDA and SQIVND (reference sequence). V was pared by 0 bases and J by 9 bases, with 2 bases between. The CDR3 has 11 residues. CDR3 DNA: TGTGCCAGTAGTATAGATCGGGAGCTGTTTTTT. Its protein is CASSIDRELFF.